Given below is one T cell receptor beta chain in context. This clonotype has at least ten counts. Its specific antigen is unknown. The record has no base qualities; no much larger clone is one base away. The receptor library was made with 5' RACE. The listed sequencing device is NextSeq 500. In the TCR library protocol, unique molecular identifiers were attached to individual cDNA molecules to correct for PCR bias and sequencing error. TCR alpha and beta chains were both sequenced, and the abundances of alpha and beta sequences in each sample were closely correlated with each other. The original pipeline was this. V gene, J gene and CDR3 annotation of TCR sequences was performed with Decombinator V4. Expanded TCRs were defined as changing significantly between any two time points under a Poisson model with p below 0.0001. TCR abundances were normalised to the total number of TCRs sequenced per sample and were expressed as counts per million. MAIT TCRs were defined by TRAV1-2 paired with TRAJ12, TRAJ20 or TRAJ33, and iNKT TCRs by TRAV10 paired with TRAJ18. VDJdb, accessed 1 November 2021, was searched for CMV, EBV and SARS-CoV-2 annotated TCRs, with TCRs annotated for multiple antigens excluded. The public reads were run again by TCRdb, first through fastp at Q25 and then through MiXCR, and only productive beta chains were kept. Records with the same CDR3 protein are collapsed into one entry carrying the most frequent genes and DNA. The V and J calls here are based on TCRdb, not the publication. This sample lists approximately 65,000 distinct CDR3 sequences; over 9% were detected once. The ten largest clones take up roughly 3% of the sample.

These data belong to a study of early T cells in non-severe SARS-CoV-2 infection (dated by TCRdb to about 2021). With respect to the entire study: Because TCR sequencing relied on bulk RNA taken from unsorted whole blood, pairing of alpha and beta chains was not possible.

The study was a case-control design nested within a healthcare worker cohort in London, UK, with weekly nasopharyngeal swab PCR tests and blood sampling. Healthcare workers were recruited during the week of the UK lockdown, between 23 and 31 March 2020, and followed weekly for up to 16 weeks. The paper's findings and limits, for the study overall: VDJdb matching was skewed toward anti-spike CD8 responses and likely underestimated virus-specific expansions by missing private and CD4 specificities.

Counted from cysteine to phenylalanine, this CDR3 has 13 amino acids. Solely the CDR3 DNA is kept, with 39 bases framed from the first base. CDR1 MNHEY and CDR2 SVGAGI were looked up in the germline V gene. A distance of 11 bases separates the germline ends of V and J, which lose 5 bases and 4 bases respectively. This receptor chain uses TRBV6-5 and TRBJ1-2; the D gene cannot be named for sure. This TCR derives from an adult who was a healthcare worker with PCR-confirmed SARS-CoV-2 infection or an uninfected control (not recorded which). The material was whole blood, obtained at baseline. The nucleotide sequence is TGTGCCAGCAGTCTAGGGAGAATCTATGGCTACACCTTC. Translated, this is CASSLGRIYGYTF.